This T cell receptor beta chain was retrieved from a study of blood T cell repertoires in COVID-19. The protocol was immunoSEQ multiplex PCR, while the TCRdb copy is restricted to in-frame clones and leaves out a portion. The table includes under 300,000 clones, about 90% detected once. The TCR comes from a woman aged 25 to 45 with acute COVID-19. Sequenced material: PBMCs or T cells enriched from blood (not recorded which).

The CDR3 reads CASSSRTGWSNEQFF. CDR3 DNA: TGTGCCAGCAGTTCACGGACAGGGTGGAGTAATGAGCAGTTCTTC. J is TRBJ2-1 and V is TRBV28, with 8 bases fitting TRBD1. In germline, CDR1 is MDHEN, CDR2 SYDVKM. The junction had 9 bases not matched to a gene; V was cut back by 4 bases and J by 7 bases. This CDR3 contains 15 residues.